The 14 T cell receptor beta chains below come from one sample, sequenced in a study of cytomegalovirus exposure and HLA in healthy donors (TCRdb year 2017). Library preparation employed the immunoSEQ multiplex PCR assay. A mixture of 60 forward primers for TCR Vbeta segments and 13 reverse primers for TCR Jbeta segments was used in the multiplex PCR. This is the immuneACCESS table as TCRdb keeps it, with only in-frame sequences that have V and J called. A part of the clones is gone; compared with another copy, unresolved V genes explain less than half, and the rest is unexplained. This sample is represented by 150,000 to 200,000 clones; 75% to 90% of them were singletons. 6% to 7.5% of the sample belongs to the ten largest clones. What was sequenced was PBMCs. The receptors were sampled from a man aged 30 to 45 in good health and CMV-seropositive.

The chain employs TRBV30 and TRBJ1-1; no clear D gene. The CDR3 sequence is 12 residues long. Germline V CDR1 and CDR2: GTSNPN, SVGIG (reference sequence). Trimming took 0 bases from V and 6 from J, leaving 8 bases between them. CDR3 protein: CAWSVLPAEAFF. In DNA, the CDR3 is TGTGCCTGGAGTGTACTGCCGGCTGAAGCTTTCTTT.

This CDR3 is CASSQGGRGYEQYF. DNA for the CDR3: TGTGCCAGCAGCCAAGGGGGAAGGGGCTACGAGCAGTACTTC. The chain is built from TRBV4-2 and TRBJ2-7, with D possibly being TRBD1 (5 bases). V gave up 1 base and J gave up 3 bases, with 10 bases separating them. The CDR3 is made up of 14 amino acids. CDR1 LGHNA and CDR2 YNFKEQ come from the germline V gene.

This clone was counted a few times. The V and J genes are TRBV6-1 and TRBJ2-7, with D possibly TRBD1 on 5 matching bases. Germline-derived CDR1 and CDR2 are MNHNS and SASEGT. Trimming removed 6 bases at V and 3 bases at J, with 18 bases between. The CDR3 is made up of 15 amino acids. The CDR3 DNA reads as TGTGCCAGCAGCCTAAGTGATGAAGGGGTCTACGAGCAGTACTTC. This codes for CASSLSDEGVYEQYF.

This chain connects TRBV25-1 to TRBJ1-5, with D possibly TRBD1 on 6 matching bases. In germline, CDR1 is MGHDK, CDR2 SYGVNS. Trimming shortened V by 4 bases and J by 5 bases, and 12 bases separated the two germline ends. CDR3 length equals 14 residues. The CDR3 nucleotides are TGTGCCAGCAGTGCTACAGGGATGGATCAGCCCCAGCATTTT. This codes for CASSATGMDQPQHF.

This clone was seen a handful of times. This chain uses TRBV4-1 with TRBJ2-2; no firm D call. V was clipped by 2 bases and J by 10 bases, with 5 bases between them. The CDR3 extends over 11 amino acids. Looked up from germline, CDR1 is MGHRA and CDR2 is YSYEKL. The CDR3 DNA is TGCGCCAGCAGCCAACAGGCGGAGCTGTTTTTT. Its translation is CASSQQAELFF.

This CDR3 is CASSSWTGMNTEAFF. In DNA, the CDR3 is TGTGCCAGCAGTTCCTGGACAGGGATGAACACTGAAGCTTTCTTT. The rearrangement joins TRBV6-5 to TRBJ1-1; 8 nucleotides match TRBD1. The V gene's germline CDR1 is MNHEY and CDR2 SVGAGI. CDR3 length: 15 residues. The V gene end was trimmed by 4 bases and the J gene end by 0 bases; junction bases not matched to a gene: 4.

The rearrangement joins TRBV11-2 to TRBJ2-7; TRBD2 aligns across 8 bases. With 0 bases clipped from V and 5 bases from J, the junction kept 6 bases outside the gene matches. The V gene's germline CDR1 is SGHAT and CDR2 FQNNGV. The CDR3 length is 15 residues. The CDR3 spells CASSLDRAGVHEQYF. For the CDR3, the DNA is TGTGCCAGCAGCTTAGATCGAGCGGGGGTTCACGAGCAGTACTTC.

The J gene is TRBJ2-2, the V gene TRBV6-5; D possibly corresponds to TRBD2 (5 bases). This CDR3 region has 12 residues. Per the germline V gene, CDR1 is MNHEY and CDR2 is SVGAGI. Deletions cut 8 bases from V and 8 bases from J, with 12 bases between. The CDR3 nucleotides are TGTGCCAGCCCGGGAATCATGGGGGAGCTGTTTTTT. Translating gives CASPGIMGELFF.

This chain joins TRBV5-1 and TRBJ1-1, with D perhaps matching TRBD1 (5 bases). Trimming pared 4 bases from V and 5 bases from J, leaving 9 bases between. The CDR3 totals 12 residues. CDR1 and CDR2 (germline): SGHRS, YFSETQ. This CDR3 is CASSAGGTEAFF. Here the CDR3 DNA reads TGCGCCAGCAGCGCCGGGGGGACTGAAGCTTTCTTT.

This clone has a single count. V gene TRBV6-5 combines with J gene TRBJ1-5, with TRBD1 identical over 7 bases. J gave up 2 bases and V 4 bases, and 5 bases lay outside the gene matches. The germline V gene has CDR1 MNHEY and CDR2 SVGAGI. CDR3 size: 15 residues. The DNA of the CDR3 is TGTGCCAGCAGTTCCGCGGGACAGCGCAATCAGCCCCAGCATTTT. Translating it yields CASSSAGQRNQPQHF.

The chain uses TRBV6-5 and TRBJ1-1; 7 nucleotides agree with TRBD1. The J segment lost 5 bases and the V segment lost 7 bases, leaving 7 bases of the junction unmatched. The length of the CDR3 is 13 residues. Germline V gene data show CDR1 as MNHEY and CDR2 as SVGAGI. The CDR3 here is CASTQGVVTEAFF. For the CDR3, the DNA is TGTGCCAGCACCCAGGGGGTTGTGACTGAAGCTTTCTTT.

J is TRBJ2-1 and V is TRBV19, with D maybe TRBD1 (6 bases). CDR1 is LNHDA, CDR2 SQIVND, per germline (reference sequence). The CDR3 runs to 11 residues. Trimming removed 5 bases at V and 11 bases at J, with 10 bases between. In DNA, the CDR3 is TGTGCCAGTAGTGAACAGGGTAAGCAGTTCTTC. The encoded protein is CASSEQGKQFF.

A single count supports this clone. The chain employs TRBV7-8 and TRBJ2-3; D might be TRBD1 (5 bases). CDR1 SGHVS and CDR2 FQNEAQ come from the germline V gene. The CDR3 is made up of 18 amino acids. Trimming cost V 3 bases and J 2 bases, with 21 bases left between them. The CDR3 sequence: CASSFIGVLDGNTDTQYF. The CDR3, as DNA: TGTGCCAGCAGCTTCATAGGGGTCCTTGACGGTAACACAGATACGCAGTATTTT.

The V call is TRBV4-3, the J call TRBJ2-2; a possible D gene is TRBD1 (6 bases). Trimming took off 2 bases at V and 7 bases at J, with 11 bases between the two ends. Germline-derived CDR1 and CDR2 are LGHNA and YSLEER. The CDR3 is 14 residues long. CDR3 region: CASSQRTVFGELFF. CDR3 in DNA: TGCGCCAGCAGCCAACGGACAGTATTCGGGGAGCTGTTTTTT.